This T cell receptor beta chain emerged from a study of blood T cell repertoires in COVID-19. Study summary: Acute and convalescent COVID-19 specimens originated in the United States, Italy and Spain. Sample material is recorded as cDNA or gDNA derived from T cells, B-cell-depleted T cells, or PBMCs.

As processed by the authors: Estimation of nucleated cell counts relied on the amplification of reference gene primers. Method: immunoSEQ multiplex PCR; TCRdb's copy keeps in-frame clones and lacks some. V, J and clone size were drawn from that table, and D and trimming were deduced from the DNA. This table holds 140,000 or so clones, more than 60% found once. This clone was observed a few times. CDR3 length: 11 residues. CDR1 is LNHDA, CDR2 SQIVND, per germline (reference sequence). V dropped 7 bases and J dropped 0 bases, with 3 bases sitting between them. V is TRBV19 and J is TRBJ1-1; no definite D call. Source material: peripheral blood. This receptor was obtained from a man aged 50 to 60 with acute or convalescent COVID-19. CDR3 bases: TGTGCCAGTATCATGAACACTGAAGCTTTCTTT. Amino acids: CASIMNTEAFF.